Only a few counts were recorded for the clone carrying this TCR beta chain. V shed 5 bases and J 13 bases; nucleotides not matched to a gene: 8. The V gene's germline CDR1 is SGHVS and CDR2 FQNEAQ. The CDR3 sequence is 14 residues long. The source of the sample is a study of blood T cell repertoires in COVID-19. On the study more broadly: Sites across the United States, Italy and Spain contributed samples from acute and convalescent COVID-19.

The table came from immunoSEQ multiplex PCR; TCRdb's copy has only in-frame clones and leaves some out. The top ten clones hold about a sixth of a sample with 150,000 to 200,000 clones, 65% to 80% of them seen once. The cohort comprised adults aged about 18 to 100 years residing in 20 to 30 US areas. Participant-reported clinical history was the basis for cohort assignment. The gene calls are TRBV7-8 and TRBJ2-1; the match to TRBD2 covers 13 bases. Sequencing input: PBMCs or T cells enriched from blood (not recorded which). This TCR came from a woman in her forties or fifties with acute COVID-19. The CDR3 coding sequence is TGTGCCAGCAGCACCGGGACTAGCGGGGCCCCCCAGTTCTTC. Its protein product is CASSTGTSGAPQFF.